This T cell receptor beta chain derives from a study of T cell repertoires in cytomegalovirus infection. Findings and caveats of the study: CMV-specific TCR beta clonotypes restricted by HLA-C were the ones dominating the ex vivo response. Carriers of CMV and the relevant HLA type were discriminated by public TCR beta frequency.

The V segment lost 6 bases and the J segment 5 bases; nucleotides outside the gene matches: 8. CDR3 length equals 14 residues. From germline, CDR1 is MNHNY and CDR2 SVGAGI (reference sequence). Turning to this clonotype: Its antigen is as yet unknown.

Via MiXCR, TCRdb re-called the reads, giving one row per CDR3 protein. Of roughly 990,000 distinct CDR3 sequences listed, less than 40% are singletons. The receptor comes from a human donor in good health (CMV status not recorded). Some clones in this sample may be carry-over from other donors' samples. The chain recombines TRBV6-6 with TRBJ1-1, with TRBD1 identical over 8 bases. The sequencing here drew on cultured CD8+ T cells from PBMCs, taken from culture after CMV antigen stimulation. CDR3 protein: CASSQDRGRTEAFF. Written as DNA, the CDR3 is TGTGCCAGCAGCCAAGACAGGGGCCGGACTGAAGCTTTCTTT.